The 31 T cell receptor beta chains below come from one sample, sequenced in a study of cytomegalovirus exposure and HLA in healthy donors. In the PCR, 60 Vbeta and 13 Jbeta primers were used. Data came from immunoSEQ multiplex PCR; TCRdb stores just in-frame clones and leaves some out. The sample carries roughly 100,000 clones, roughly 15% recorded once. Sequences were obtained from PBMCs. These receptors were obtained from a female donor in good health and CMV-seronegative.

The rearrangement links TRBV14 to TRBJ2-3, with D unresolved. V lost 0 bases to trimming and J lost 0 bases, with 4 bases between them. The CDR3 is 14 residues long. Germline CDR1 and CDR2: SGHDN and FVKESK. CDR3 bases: TGTGCCAGCAGCCAAGATATAAGCACAGATACGCAGTATTTT. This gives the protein CASSQDISTDTQYF.

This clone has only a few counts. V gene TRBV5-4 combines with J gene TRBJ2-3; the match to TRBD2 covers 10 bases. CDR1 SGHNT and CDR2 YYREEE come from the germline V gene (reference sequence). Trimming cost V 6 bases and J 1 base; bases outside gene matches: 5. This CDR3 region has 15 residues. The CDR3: CASKRTSGRTDTQYF. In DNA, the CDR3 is TGTGCCAGCAAAAGGACTAGCGGCCGCACAGATACGCAGTATTTT.

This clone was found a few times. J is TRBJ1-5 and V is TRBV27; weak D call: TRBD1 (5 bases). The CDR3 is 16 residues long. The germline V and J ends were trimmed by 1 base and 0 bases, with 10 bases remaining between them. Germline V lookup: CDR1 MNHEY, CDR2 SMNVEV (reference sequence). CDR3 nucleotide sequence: TGTGCCAGCAGTTTATGGGACGGGAGTAGCAATCAGCCCCAGCATTTT. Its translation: CASSLWDGSSNQPQHF.

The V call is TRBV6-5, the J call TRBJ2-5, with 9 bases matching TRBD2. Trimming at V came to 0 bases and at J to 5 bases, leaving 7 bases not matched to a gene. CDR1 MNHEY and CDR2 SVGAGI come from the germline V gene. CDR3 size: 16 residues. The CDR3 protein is CASSYSTAGGPETQYF. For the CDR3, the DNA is TGTGCCAGCAGTTACTCGACGGCGGGGGGGCCGGAGACCCAGTACTTC.

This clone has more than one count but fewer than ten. The CDR3 DNA follows: TGTGCCAGTAGTATAGGCAGGTACTATGGCTACACCTTC. Translating gives CASSIGRYYGYTF. The genes are TRBV19 and TRBJ1-2; D is unresolved. CDR3 length: 13 amino acids. CDR1 LNHDA and CDR2 SQIVND come from the germline V gene (reference sequence). Trimming pared 1 base from V and 3 bases from J, leaving 6 bases between.

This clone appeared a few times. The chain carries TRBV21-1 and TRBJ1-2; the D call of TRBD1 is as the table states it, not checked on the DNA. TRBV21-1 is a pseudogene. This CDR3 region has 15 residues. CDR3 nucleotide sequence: TGTGCCAGCAGCAAAGTAACAGGGGTGAACTATGGCTACACCTTC. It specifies CASSKVTGVNYGYTF.

The CDR3 DNA follows: TGTGCCTGGAGTACCGGCCAGGTTAGCAATCAGCCCCAGCATTTT. Protein: CAWSTGQVSNQPQHF. The chain links TRBV30 to TRBJ1-5; D is ambiguous. V lost 2 bases, J lost 0 bases, and 11 bases lay in between. The germline V gene encodes CDR1 GTSNPN and CDR2 SVGIG (reference sequence). The CDR3 runs to 15 residues.

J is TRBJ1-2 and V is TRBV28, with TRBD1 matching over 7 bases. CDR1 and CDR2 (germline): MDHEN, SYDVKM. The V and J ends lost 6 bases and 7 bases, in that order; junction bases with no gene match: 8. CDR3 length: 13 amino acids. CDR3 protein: CASRIKGAAGYTF. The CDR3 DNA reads TGTGCCAGCAGAATTAAGGGGGCGGCTGGCTACACCTTC.

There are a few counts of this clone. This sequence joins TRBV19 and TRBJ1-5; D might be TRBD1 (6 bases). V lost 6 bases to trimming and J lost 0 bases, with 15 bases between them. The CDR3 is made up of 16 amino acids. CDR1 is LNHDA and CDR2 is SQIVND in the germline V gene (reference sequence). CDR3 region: CASRTTGFYSNQPQHF. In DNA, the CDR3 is TGTGCCAGTAGGACGACAGGATTCTATAGCAATCAGCCCCAGCATTTT.

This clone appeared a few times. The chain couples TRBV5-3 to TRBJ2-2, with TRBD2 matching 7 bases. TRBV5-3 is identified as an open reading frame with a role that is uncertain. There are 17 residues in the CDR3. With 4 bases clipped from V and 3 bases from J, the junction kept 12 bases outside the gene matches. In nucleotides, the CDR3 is TGTGCCAGAAGCCCCCTCGAGGGGAGGGGAGACACCGGGGAGCTGTTTTTT. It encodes CARSPLEGRGDTGELFF.

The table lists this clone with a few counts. CDR3 protein: CASSSGQVGF. CDR3 bases: TGTGCCAGCAGCTCCGGACAGGTCGGCTTC. This chain joins TRBV12-1 and TRBJ2-7; TRBD1, the table's D call, lacks a check against the DNA. TRBV12-1 is described as a pseudogene. CDR3 size: 10 residues.

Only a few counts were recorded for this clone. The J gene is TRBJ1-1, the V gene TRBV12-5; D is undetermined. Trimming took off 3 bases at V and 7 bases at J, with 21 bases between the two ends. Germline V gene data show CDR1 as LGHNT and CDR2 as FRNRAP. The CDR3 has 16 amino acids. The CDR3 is CASGFLSAAGSIEAFF. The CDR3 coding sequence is TGTGCTAGTGGTTTTTTGTCCGCCGCCGGGTCTATTGAAGCTTTCTTT.

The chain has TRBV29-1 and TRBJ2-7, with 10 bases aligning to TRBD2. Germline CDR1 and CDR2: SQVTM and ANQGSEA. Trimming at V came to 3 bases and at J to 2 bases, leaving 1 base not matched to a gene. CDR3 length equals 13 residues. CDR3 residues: CSVESGRAYEQYF. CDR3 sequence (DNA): TGCAGCGTTGAGAGCGGGAGGGCCTACGAGCAGTACTTC.

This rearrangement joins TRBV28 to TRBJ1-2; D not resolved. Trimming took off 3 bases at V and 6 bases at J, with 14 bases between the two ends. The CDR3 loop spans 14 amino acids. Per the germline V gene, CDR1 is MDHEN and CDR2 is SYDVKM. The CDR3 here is CASSFGHTLDGYTF. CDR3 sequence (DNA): TGTGCCAGCAGTTTTGGGCATACCTTAGATGGCTACACCTTC.

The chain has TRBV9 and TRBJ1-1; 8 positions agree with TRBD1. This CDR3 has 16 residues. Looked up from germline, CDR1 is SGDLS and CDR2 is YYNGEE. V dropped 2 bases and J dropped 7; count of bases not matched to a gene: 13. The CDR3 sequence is CASSVALGQGAGEAFF. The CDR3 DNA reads TGTGCCAGCAGCGTTGCCCTAGGGCAGGGGGCGGGTGAAGCTTTCTTT.

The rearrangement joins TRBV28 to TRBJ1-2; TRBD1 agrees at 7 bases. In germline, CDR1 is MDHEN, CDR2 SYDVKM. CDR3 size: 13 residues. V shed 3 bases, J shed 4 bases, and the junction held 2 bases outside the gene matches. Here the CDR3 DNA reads TGTGCCAGCAGTTTGGACAGGCTCTATGGCTACACCTTC. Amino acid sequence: CASSLDRLYGYTF.

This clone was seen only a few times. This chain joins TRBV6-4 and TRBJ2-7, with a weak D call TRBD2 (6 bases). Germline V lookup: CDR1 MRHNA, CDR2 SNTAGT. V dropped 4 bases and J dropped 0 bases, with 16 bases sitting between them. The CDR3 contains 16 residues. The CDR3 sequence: CASSGSGREPSYEQYF. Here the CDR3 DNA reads TGTGCCAGCAGTGGTTCTGGTCGGGAGCCCTCCTACGAGCAGTACTTC.

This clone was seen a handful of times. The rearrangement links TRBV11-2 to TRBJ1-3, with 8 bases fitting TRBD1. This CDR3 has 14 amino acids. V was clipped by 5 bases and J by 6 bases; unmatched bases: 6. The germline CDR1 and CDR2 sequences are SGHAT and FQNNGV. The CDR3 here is CASSGRQGLNTIYF. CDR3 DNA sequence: TGTGCCAGCAGCGGCCGACAGGGGTTAAACACCATATATTTT.

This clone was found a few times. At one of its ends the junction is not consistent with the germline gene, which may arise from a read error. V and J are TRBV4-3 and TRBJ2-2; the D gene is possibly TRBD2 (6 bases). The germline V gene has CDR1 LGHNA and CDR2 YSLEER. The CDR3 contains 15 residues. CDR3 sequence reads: CASSQDEGLGGELFF. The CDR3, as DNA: TGCGCCAGCAGCCAAGATGAAGGGCTCGGCGGGGAGCTGTTTTTC.

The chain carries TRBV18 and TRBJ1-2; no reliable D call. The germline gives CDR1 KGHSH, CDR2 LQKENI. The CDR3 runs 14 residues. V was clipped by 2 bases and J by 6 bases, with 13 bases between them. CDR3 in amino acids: CASSPGPEGNGYTF. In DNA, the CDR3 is TGTGCCAGCTCACCAGGGCCTGAGGGAAATGGCTACACCTTC. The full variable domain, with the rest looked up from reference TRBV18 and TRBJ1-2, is NAGVMQNPRHLVRRRGQEARLRCSPMKGHSHVYWYRQLPEEGLKFMVYLQKENIIDESGMPKERFSAEFPKEGPSILRIQQVVRGDSAAYFCASSPGPEGNGYTFGSGTRLTVV.

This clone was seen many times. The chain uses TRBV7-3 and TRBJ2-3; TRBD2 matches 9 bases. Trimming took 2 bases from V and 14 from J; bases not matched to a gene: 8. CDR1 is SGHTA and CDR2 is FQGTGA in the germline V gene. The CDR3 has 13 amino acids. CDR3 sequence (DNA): TGTGCCAGCAGCTTACAAGGCGGGAGGGCCCTGTATTTT. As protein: CASSLQGGRALYF. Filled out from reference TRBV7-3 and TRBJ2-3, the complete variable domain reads GAGVSQTPSNKVTEKGKYVELRCDPISGHTALYWYRQSLGQGPEFLIYFQGTGAADDSGLPNDRFFAVRPEGSVSTLKIQRTERGDSAVYLCASSLQGGRALYFGPGTRLTVL.

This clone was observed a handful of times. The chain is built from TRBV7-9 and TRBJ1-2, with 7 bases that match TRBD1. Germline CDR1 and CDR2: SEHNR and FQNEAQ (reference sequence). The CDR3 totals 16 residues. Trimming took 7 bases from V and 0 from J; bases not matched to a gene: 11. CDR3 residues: CASNRLTGTANYGYTF. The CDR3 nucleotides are TGTGCCAGCAACCGTCTAACCGGGACAGCTAACTATGGCTACACCTTC.

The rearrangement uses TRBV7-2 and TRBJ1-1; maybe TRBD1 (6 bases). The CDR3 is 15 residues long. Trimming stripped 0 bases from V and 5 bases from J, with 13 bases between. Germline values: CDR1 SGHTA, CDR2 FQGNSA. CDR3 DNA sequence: TGTGCCAGCAGCTTAGCAGGGGGGGCGGGGACTGAAGCTTTCTTT. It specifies CASSLAGGAGTEAFF. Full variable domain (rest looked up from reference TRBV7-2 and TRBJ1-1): GAGVSQSPSNKVTEKGKDVELRCDPISGHTALYWYRQSLGQGLEFLIYFQGNSAPDKSGLPSDRFSAERTGGSVSTLTIQRTQQEDSAVYLCASSLAGGAGTEAFFGQGTRLTVV.

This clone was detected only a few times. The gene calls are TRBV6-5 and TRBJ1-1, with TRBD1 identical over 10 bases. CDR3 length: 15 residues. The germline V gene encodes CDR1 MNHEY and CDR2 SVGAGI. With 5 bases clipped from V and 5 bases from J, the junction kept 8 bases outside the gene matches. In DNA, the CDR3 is TGTGCCAGCAGTCGCTCCCGGACAGGGGGGACTGAAGCTTTCTTT. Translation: CASSRSRTGGTEAFF.

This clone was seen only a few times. The CDR3 region is CASSQREDYGYTF. CDR3 DNA sequence: TGTGCCAGCAGTCAGCGGGAGGACTATGGCTACACCTTC. The J gene is TRBJ1-2, the V gene TRBV6-6; D call uncertain. Germline CDR1 and CDR2: MNHNY and SVGAGI (reference sequence). The CDR3 has 13 amino acids. V was cut by 5 bases and J by 3 bases, with 10 bases left in between.

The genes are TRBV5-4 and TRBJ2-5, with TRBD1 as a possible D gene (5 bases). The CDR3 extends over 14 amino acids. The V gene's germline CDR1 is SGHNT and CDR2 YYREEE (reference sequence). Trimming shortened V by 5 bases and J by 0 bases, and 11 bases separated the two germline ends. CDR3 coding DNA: TGTGCCAGCAGATCTGACAGTTACCAAGAGACCCAGTACTTC. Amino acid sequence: CASRSDSYQETQYF.

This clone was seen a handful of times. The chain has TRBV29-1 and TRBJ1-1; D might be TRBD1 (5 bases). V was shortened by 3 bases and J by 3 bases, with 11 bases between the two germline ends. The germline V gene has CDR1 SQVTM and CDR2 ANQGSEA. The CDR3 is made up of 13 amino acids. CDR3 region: CSVDRGLDTEAFF. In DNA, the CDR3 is TGCAGCGTTGATAGGGGTTTGGACACTGAAGCTTTCTTT.

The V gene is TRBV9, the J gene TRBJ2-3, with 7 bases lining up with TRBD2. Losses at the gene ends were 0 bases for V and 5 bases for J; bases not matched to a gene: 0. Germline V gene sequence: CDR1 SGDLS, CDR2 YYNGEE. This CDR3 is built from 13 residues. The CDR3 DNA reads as TGTGCCAGCAGCGTAGGGGGGGGAGATACGCAGTATTTT. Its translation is CASSVGGGDTQYF.

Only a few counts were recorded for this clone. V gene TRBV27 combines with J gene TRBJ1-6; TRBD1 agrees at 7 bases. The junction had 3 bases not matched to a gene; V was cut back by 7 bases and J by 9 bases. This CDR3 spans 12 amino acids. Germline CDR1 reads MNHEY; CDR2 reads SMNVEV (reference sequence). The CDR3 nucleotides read TGTGCCAGCAAGGAGGGGGCTTCACCCCTCCACTTT. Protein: CASKEGASPLHF.

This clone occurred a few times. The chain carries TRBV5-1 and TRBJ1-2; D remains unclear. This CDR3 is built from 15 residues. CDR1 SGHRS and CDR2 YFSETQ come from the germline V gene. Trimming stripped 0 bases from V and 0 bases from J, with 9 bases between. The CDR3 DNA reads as TGCGCCAGCAGCTTGGAACTCCCCGCTAACTATGGCTACACCTTC. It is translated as CASSLELPANYGYTF.

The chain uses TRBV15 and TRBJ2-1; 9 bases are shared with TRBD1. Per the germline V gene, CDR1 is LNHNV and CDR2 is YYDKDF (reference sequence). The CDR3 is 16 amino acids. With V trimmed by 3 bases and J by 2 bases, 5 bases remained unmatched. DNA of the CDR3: TGTGCCACCAGCAGTGATGGACAGGGGCCCTACAATGAGCAGTTCTTC. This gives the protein CATSSDGQGPYNEQFF.